The present T cell receptor beta chain was sequenced within a study of shared clonotypes between healthy human individuals. This CDR3 comprises 15 residues. Germline V gene lookup returns CDR1 MNHEY and CDR2 SMNVEV (reference sequence). Trimming cost V 2 bases and J 0 bases, with 8 bases left between them. CD8 cells regarded as naive lacked CD45RO, were positively chosen for CCR7, and omitted terminally differentiated effector memory CD45RA+ cells. Every contributor of samples was a Caucasian grown-up residing in Nashville, Tennessee. As concerns this clone: The same CDR3 is also encoded by other DNA sequences in this sample.

Running of the assay took place at deep level. The sorted-subset replicate PCRs were given roughly 200 ng DNA, which is 30,000 or so T cell genomes. Generated by immunoSEQ multiplex PCR, the TCRdb table keeps only in-frame clones and is missing some. The repertoire holds around 2.1 million clones, with 90% to 95% as singletons. This clonotype originated in a man between 18 and 35 years old in good health. Some clones in this sample may be carry-over from other donors' samples. The chain combines TRBV27 with TRBJ1-3; weak D call: TRBD1 (5 bases). Sequencing was done on a sample of naive CD8+ T cells from PBMCs. The CDR3 reads CASSLTGGSGNTIYF. Written as DNA, the CDR3 is TGTGCCAGCAGTTTAACGGGGGGCTCTGGAAACACCATATATTTT.